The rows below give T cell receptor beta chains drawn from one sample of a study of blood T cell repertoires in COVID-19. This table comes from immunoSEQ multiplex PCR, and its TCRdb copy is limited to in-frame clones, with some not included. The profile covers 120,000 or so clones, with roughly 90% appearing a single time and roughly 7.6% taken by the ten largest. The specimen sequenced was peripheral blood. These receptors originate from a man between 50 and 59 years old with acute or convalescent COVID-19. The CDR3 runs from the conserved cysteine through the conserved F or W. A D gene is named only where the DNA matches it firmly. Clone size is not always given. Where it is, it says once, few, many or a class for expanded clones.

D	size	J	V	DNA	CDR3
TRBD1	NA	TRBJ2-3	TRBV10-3	TGTGCCACTACGCTGACAGGGACAGATACGCAGTATTTT	CATTLTGTDTQYF
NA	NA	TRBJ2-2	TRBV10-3	TGTGCCATCAGTGACTTTTCCGGGGAGCTGTTTTTT	CAISDFSGELFF
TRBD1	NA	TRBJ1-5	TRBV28	TGTGCCAGCAGGACAGGGGGCTCCGGTCAGCCCCAGCATTTT	CASRTGGSGQPQHF
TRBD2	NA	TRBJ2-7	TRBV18	TGTGCCAGCTCACCCTCTTTGGGTAGCGGGAGTCACGAGCAGTACTTC	CASSPSLGSGSHEQYF
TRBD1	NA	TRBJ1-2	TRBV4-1	TGCGCCAGCAGCCAAGATAGTAACAGGGGAGTGGATGGCTACACCTTC	CASSQDSNRGVDGYTF
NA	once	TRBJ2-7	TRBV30	TGTGCCTGGAGTGAGGGCAGGGTGAACGAGCAGTACTTC	CAWSEGRVNEQYF
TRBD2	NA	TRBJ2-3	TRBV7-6	TGTGCCAGCAGCTTAGCCGCGTCTAGCGGGAGTGATACGCAGTATTTT	CASSLAASSGSDTQYF
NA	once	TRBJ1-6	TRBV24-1	TGTGCCACCAGTGCGAACAGGAATAATTCACCCCTCCACTTT	CATSANRNNSPLHF
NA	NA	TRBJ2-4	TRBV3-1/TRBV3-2	TGTGCCAGCAGCCAAGTTTTGGGGAGTCAAGGTTATTTGTACTTC	CASSQVLGSQGYLYF
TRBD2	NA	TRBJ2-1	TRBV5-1	TGCGCCAGCAGCTTGGTTTTCGGGAGGATCCATGAGCAGTTCTTC	CASSLVFGRIHEQFF
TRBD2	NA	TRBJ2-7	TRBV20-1	TGCAGTGCTCGTGGACTAGCGGGAGTAAACTACGAGCAGTACTTC	CSARGLAGVNYEQYF
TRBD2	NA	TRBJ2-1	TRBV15	TGTGCCGCCAGCAGAGATCTTGGGACTAGCGGGAGAAGTGAGCAGTTCTTC	CAASRDLGTSGRSEQFF
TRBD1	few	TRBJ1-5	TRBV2	TGTGCCAGCAGTAAGGGACAGGGGTATTCTGGCAATCAGCCCCAGCATTTT	CASSKGQGYSGNQPQHF
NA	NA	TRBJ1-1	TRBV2	TGTGCCAGCAGTGATCGAGGGAGCACTGAAGCTTTCTTT	CASSDRGSTEAFF
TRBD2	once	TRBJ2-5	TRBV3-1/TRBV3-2	TGTGCCAGCAGCCAATGGCGGGAGGAGGAGACCCAGTACTTC	CASSQWREEETQYF
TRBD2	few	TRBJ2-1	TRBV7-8	TGTGCCAGCAGCTTAGCTTCTAGCGGACCTTACAATGAGCAGTTCTTC	CASSLASSGPYNEQFF
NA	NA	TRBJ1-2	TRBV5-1	TGCGCCAGCAGCTTGGAACTCCCAAAGCGGGGCTACACCTTC	CASSLELPKRGYTF
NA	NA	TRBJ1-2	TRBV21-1	TGTGCCAGCAGCAAAGGGACAGGGGGAGGCGGCTACACCTTC	CASSKGTGGGGYTF
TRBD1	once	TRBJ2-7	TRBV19	TGTGCCAGTAGCATAAAAACAGGGGGCTCCTACGAGCAGTACTTC	CASSIKTGGSYEQYF
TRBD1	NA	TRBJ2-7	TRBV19	TGTGCCAGTAGTCCCAGCCGGGACAGGGGGCCCGAGCAGTACTTC	CASSPSRDRGPEQYF
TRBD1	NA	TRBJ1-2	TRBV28	TGTGCCAGCAGAGCGTCCGGGACAGGGAAAAACTATGGCTACACCTTC	CASRASGTGKNYGYTF
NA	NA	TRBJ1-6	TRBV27	TGTGCCAGCAGTTTCTACCCAAGACAGGATAATTCACCCCTCCACTTT	CASSFYPRQDNSPLHF
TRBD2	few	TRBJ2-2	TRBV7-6	TGTGCCAGCAGCCCCCACGAGAGGACTAGCGCTATTGGCGGGGAGCTGTTTTTT	CASSPHERTSAIGGELFF
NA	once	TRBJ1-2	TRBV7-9	TGTGCCAGCAGCTTAGGTCAGGGAGGAAGCTACACCTTC	CASSLGQGGSYTF
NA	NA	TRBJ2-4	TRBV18	TGTGCCAGCTCACCCGACAGCATAGCCAAAAACATTCAGTACTTC	CASSPDSIAKNIQYF
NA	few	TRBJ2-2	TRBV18	TGTGCCAGCTCACCCCCCGGGGGAGTGACTGGGGAGCTGTTTTTT	CASSPPGGVTGELFF
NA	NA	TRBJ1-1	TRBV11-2	TGTGCCAGCAGCCGCATTACGGGTGGTCACACTGAAGCTTTCTTT	CASSRITGGHTEAFF
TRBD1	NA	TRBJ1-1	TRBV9	TGTGCCAGCAGTGAACAGGGGGCCGGGAACACTGAAGCTTTCTTT	CASSEQGAGNTEAFF
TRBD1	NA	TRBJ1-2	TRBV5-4	TGTGCCAGCAGCTTGTGGGACAGCAATGGCTACACCTTC	CASSLWDSNGYTF
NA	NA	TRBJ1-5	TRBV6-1	TGTGCCAGCAGTGAAGCAGGGGGAACAGGACAGCCCCAGCATTTT	CASSEAGGTGQPQHF
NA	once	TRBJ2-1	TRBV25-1	TGTGCCAGCAGCGATAGCGCGGGATACAATGAGCAGTTCTTC	CASSDSAGYNEQFF
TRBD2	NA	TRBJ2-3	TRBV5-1	TGCGCCAGCACGAGGCTAGCGGGGGCCACAGATACGCAGTATTTT	CASTRLAGATDTQYF
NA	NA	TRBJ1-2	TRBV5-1	TGCGCCAGCAGCGAGAGGGTTAGCTATGGCTACACCTTC	CASSERVSYGYTF
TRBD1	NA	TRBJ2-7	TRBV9	TGTGCCAGCAGCGTTACAGGGGGCTACGAGCAGTACTTC	CASSVTGGYEQYF